This TCR beta chain was sequenced in a study of cytomegalovirus exposure and HLA in healthy donors. Study-wide points: Researchers reported from a later analysis that most CMV-associated TCR beta chains appeared HLA-restricted.

Germline V gene sequence: CDR1 ENHRY, CDR2 SYGVKD. The V and J ends lost 3 bases and 5 bases respectively, with 13 bases between them. The CDR3 has 14 residues. With respect to this clone: Its specificity is not known.

PCR was performed using 60 Vbeta and 13 Jbeta primers. This table comes from immunoSEQ multiplex PCR, and its TCRdb copy is limited to in-frame clones, with some not included. Found here are approximately 180,000 clones, approximately 81% of them singletons; the top ten hold over 2%. Material: PBMCs. The TCR originated in a woman aged 25 to 39 in good health and CMV-seronegative. The rearrangement links TRBV10-3 to TRBJ2-5; a possible D gene is TRBD1 (6 bases). The DNA of the CDR3 is TGTGCCATCAGTGAATTCAGGGGAGTCGAGACCCAGTACTTC. Translated, it gives CAISEFRGVETQYF.